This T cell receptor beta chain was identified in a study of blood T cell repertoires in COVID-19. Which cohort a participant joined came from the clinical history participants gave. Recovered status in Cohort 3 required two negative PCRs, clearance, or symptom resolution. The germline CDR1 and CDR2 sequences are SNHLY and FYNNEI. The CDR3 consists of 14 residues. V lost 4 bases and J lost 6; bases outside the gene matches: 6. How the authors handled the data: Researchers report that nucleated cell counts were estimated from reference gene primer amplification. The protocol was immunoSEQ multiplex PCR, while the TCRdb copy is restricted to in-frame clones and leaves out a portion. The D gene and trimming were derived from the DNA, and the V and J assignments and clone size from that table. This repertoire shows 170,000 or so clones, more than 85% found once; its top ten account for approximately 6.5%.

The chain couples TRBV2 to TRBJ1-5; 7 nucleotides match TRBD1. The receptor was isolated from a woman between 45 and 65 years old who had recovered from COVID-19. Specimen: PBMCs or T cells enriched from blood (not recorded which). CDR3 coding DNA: TGTGCCAGCAGTGGGCAGGGGGACCTTCAGCCCCAGCATTTT. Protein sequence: CASSGQGDLQPQHF.